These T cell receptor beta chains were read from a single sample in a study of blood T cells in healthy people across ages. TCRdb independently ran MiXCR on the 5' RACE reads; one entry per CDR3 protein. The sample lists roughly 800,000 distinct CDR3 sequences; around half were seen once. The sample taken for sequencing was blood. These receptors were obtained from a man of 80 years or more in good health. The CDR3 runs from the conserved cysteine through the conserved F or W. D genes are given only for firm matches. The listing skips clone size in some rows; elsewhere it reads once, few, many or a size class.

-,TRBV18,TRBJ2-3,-,CASSPLVAGKHRYAYF,TGTGCCAGCTCACCACTCGTGGCAGGCAAGCACAGATACGCGTATTTT
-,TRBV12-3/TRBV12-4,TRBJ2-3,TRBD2,CASSWTSGRTDTQYF,TGTGCCAGCAGTTGGACTAGCGGGAGGACAGATACGCAGTATTTT
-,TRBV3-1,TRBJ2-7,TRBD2,CASSRRSSGSSYEQYF,TGTGCCAGCAGTCGGAGGTCTAGCGGGAGCTCCTACGAGCAGTACTTC
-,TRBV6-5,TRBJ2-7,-,CASSYPGIPTQYF,TGTGCCAGCAGTTACCCAGGGATTCCCACGCAGTACTTC
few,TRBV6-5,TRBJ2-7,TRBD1,CASSRPDRVAYEQYF,TGTGCCAGCAGTCGCCCCGACAGGGTGGCCTACGAGCAGTACTTC
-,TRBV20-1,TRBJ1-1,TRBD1,CSARDTGVIGAFF,TGCAGTGCTAGGGATACAGGGGTTATCGGGGCTTTCTTT
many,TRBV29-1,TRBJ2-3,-,CSVEGQASGYAYF,TGCAGCGTTGAAGGACAGGCCTCGGGATACGCGTATTTT
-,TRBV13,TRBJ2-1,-,CASSFRDSNNEQFF,TGTGCCAGCAGCTTTCGGGACTCAAACAATGAGCAGTTCTTC
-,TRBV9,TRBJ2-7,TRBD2,CASSSRLAGHEQYF,TGTGCCAGCAGCTCCCGACTAGCGGGTCACGAGCAGTACTTC
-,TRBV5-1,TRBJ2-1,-,CASSLERGGPSYNEQFF,TGCGCCAGCAGCTTGGAACGAGGGGGGCCGTCCTACAATGAGCAGTTCTTC
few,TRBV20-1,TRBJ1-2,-,CSAGTATRGQFNYGYTF,TGCAGTGCCGGAACCGCTACAAGAGGACAATTTAACTATGGCTACACCTTC
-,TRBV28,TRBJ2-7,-,CASSLVNSLGEQYF,TGTGCCAGCAGTTTGGTGAACAGCTTAGGGGAGCAGTACTTC
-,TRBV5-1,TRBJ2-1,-,CASSSRTGRGTEQFF,TGCGCCAGCAGCTCCCGGACAGGGAGGGGCACTGAGCAGTTCTTC
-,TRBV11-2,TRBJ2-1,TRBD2,CASSPVASGREETQFF,TGTGCCAGCAGCCCGGTGGCTAGCGGGAGGGAAGAGACCCAGTTCTTC
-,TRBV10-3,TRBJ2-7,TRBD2,CAISESGGGPKSYEQYF,TGTGCCATCAGTGAGTCCGGGGGAGGGCCGAAATCCTACGAGCAGTACTTC
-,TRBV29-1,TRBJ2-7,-,CSVEDQGRPGEQYF,TGCAGCGTTGAAGATCAGGGCAGGCCAGGCGAGCAGTACTTC
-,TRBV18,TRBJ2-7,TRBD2,CASSPPRLAGGAEQYF,TGTGCCAGCTCACCACCTCGACTAGCGGGAGGAGCTGAGCAGTACTTC
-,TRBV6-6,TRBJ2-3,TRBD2,CASTGTSLRYAYF,TGTGCCAGCACCGGGACTAGCCTCAGATACGCGTATTTT
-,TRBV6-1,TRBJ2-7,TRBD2,CASTRLAIYNEQYF,TGTGCCAGCACAAGACTAGCGATCTACAATGAGCAGTACTTC
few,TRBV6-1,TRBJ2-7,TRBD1,CASGGTGYYEQYF,TGTGCCAGCGGGGGGACAGGATACTACGAGCAGTACTTC
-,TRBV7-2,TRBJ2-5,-,CASSPEAGGYETQYF,TGTGCCAGCAGCCCCGAGGCAGGCGGGTACGAGACCCAGTACTTC
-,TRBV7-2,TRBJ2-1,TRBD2,CASSLGRPSGRWNEQFF,TGTGCCAGCAGCTTAGGCCGTCCTAGCGGGAGGTGGAATGAGCAGTTCTTC
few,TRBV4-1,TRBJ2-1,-,CASSQDLWGNEQFF,TGCGCCAGCAGCCAAGATCTGTGGGGGAATGAGCAGTTCTTC
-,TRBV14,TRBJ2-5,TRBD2,CASSQIAGGPILYQETQYF,TGTGCCAGCAGCCAAATAGCGGGAGGGCCGATTTTGTACCAAGAGACCCAGTACTTC
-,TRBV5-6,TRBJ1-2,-,CASSLEGLTNYGYTF,TGTGCCAGCAGCTTGGAGGGGCTAACTAACTATGGCTACACCTTC
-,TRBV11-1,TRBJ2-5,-,CASSSRLEGTQYF,TGTGCCAGCAGCTCGCGACTTGAGGGGACCCAGTACTTC
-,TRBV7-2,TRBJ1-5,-,CASSSGDGMNQPQHF,TGTGCCAGCAGCTCCGGTGACGGGATGAATCAGCCCCAGCATTTT
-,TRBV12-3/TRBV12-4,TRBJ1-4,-,CASSSGTRFKLFF,TGTGCCAGCAGTAGCGGGACAAGGTTCAAACTGTTTTTT
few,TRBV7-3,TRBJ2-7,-,CATGYEQYF,TGTGCCACCGGGTACGAGCAGTACTTC
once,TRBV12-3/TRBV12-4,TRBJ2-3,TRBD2,CASSLELAELADTQYF,TGTGCCAGCAGTTTAGAACTAGCGGAATTGGCCGATACGCAGTATTTT
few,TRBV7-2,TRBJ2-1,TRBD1,CASSLAGTGGNNEQFF,TGTGCCAGCAGCCTTGCCGGGACAGGTGGTAACAATGAGCAGTTCTTC
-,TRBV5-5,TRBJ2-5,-,CASSPAPFQTRYF,TGTGCCAGCAGCCCCGCCCCGTTCCAGACCCGGTACTTC
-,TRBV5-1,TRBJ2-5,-,CASSTTGIWETQYF,TGCGCCAGCAGCACAACAGGGATCTGGGAGACCCAGTACTTC
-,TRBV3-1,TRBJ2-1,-,CASSSRTGGSEQFF,TGTGCCAGCAGCTCCCGAACTGGGGGCAGTGAGCAGTTCTTC
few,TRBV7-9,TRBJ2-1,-,CASRPNPGLQQFF,TGTGCCAGCAGGCCTAATCCGGGACTCCAGCAGTTCTTC
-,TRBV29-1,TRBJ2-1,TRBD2,CSVEGLASGSYNEQFF,TGCAGCGTTGAAGGCCTGGCTAGCGGGAGCTACAATGAGCAGTTCTTC
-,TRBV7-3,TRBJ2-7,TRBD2,CVSSSGNSYNEQYF,TGTGTCAGCAGCAGCGGGAACTCCTACAATGAGCAGTACTTC
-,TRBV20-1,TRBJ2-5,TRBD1,CSARDQGQGVKTQYF,TGCAGTGCTAGAGATCAAGGACAGGGGGTAAAGACCCAGTACTTC
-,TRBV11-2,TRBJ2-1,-,CASRGPSYNEQFF,TGTGCCAGTCGGGGGCCTTCCTACAATGAGCAGTTCTTC
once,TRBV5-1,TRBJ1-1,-,CASSVSTAGGKAFF,TGCGCCAGCAGCGTCTCGACAGCCGGGGGTAAAGCTTTCTTT
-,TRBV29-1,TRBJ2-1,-,CSVDGLVPSYNEQFF,TGCAGCGTTGACGGGCTAGTTCCCTCCTACAATGAGCAGTTCTTC
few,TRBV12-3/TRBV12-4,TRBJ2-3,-,CASSRTSGYAYF,TGTGCCAGCAGTCGAACATCCGGATACGCGTATTTT
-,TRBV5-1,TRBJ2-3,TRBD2,CASSLPGTSGFTDTQYF,TGCGCCAGCAGCCTCCCCGGGACTAGCGGATTCACAGATACGCAGTATTTT
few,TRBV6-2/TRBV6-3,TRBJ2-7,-,CASSYTGDYEQYF,TGTGCCAGCAGTTATACGGGAGACTACGAGCAGTACTTC
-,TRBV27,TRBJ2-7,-,CASSFQGSPYEQYF,TGTGCCAGCAGTTTCCAGGGTTCCCCCTACGAGCAGTACTTC